These 3 T cell receptor beta chains came from one sample sequenced in a study of technical replicates of blood from a handful of donors. Assay: immunoSEQ multiplex PCR; the TCRdb copy retains only in-frame clones and omits some. Here the sample spans about 12,000 clones, 85% to 95% being singletons. Sequenced material: PBMCs. The receptors here all came from a human donor in good health.

The J gene is TRBJ1-2, the V gene TRBV5-1; 10 nucleotides agree with TRBD1. Trimming removed 4 bases from V and 4 bases from J; junction bases left unmatched: 16. The CDR3 is 18 residues long. Germline CDR1 SGHRS, CDR2 YFSETQ. CDR3 in amino acids: CASSGAGTGEPIFYGYTF. The CDR3 nucleotides are TGCGCCAGCAGCGGGGCCGGGACAGGGGAACCTATCTTCTATGGCTACACCTTC.

This sequence joins TRBV25-1 and TRBJ1-2, with D possibly matching TRBD1 (5 bases). The germline V and J ends were trimmed by 0 bases and 5 bases, with 10 bases remaining between them. The CDR3 runs to 14 residues. Per the germline V gene, CDR1 is MGHDK and CDR2 is SYGVNS. CDR3: CASSEYNGGYGYTF. The CDR3 DNA is TGTGCCAGCAGTGAATATAATGGGGGGTATGGCTACACCTTC.

This chain joins TRBV28 and TRBJ2-2; 9 bases match TRBD1. The junction had 11 bases not matched to a gene; V was cut back by 7 bases and J by 5 bases. The CDR3 contains 16 residues. Germline V gene lookup returns CDR1 MDHEN and CDR2 SYDVKM. DNA of the CDR3: TGTGCCAGCACTCCCACAGGGGGCTCCAAGACCGGGGAGCTGTTTTTT. Translated, it gives CASTPTGGSKTGELFF.